The present T cell receptor beta chain was sequenced within a study of blood T cell repertoires in COVID-19. In the study overall: T cells, B-cell-depleted T cells, or PBMCs supplied cDNA or gDNA.

Data came from immunoSEQ multiplex PCR; TCRdb stores just in-frame clones and leaves some out. The sample has some 390,000 clones, about 89% seen once. Patients from Seattle were sampled longitudinally, starting during active infection. Trimming took 1 base from V and 0 from J; bases not matched to a gene: 5. The CDR3 is 17 residues long. Germline lookup yields CDR1 MDHEN and CDR2 SYDVKM. The sequenced sample was peripheral blood. The receptor was derived from a woman in her forties with COVID-19, enrolled during active disease. The genes are TRBV28 and TRBJ1-1; 10 bases align to TRBD1. CDR3 sequence (DNA): TGTGCCAGCAGTTTATTGGGACAGGGGTACATGAACACTGAAGCTTTCTTT. Protein sequence: CASSLLGQGYMNTEAFF.